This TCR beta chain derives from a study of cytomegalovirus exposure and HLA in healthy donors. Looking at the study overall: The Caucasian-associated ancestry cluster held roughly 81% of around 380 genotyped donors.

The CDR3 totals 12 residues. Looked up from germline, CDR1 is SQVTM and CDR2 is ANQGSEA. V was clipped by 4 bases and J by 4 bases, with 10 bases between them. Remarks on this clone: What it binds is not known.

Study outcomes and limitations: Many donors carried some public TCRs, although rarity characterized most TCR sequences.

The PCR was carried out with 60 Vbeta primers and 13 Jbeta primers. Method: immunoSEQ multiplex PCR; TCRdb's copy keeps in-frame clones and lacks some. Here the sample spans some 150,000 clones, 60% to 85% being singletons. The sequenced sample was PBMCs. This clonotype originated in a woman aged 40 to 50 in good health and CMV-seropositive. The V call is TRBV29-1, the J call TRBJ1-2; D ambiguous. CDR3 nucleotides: TGCAGCGTTGCCGACAACCGCTATGGCTACACCTTC. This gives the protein CSVADNRYGYTF.